This T cell receptor beta chain was sequenced for a study of CD8+ T cells in alopecia areata. Extracted RNA was reverse transcribed into cDNA, the sequencing template. TCRdb's table, derived via immunoSEQ multiplex PCR, lists solely in-frame clones and lacks some. The sample has some 110,000 clones; about two fifths are singletons. Sequencing was done on a sample of CD4+ T cells sorted from blood. This receptor was identified in a human donor with alopecia areata.

Here the CDR3 DNA reads TGCAGCGTCTTGATATCGGGACTCCTTTACGAGCAGTACTTC. Translation gives CSVLISGLLYEQYF. V gene TRBV29-1 combines with J gene TRBJ2-7, with D perhaps TRBD2 (6 bases). V was trimmed by 6 bases and J by 4 bases, leaving 19 bases between them. Germline V CDR1 and CDR2: SQVTM, ANQGSEA. The CDR3 has 14 amino acids.